Presented here are 23 T cell receptor beta chains from one specimen sequenced in a study of blood T cell repertoires in COVID-19. Sequencing used immunoSEQ multiplex PCR; TCRdb keeps in-frame clones, though not all of them. The data contain 200,000 to 300,000 clones, 84% of them seen just once; the ten biggest clones take up 8% to 9.5%. The sequencing sample was made of peripheral blood. All receptors derive from a human donor in a cohort sampled during active COVID-19.

The rearrangement joins TRBV7-8 to TRBJ1-3, with D maybe TRBD1 (5 bases). This CDR3 spans 12 amino acids. V was clipped by 5 bases and J by 8 bases, with 10 bases between them. Germline V gene data show CDR1 as SGHVS and CDR2 as FQNEAQ. The DNA of the CDR3 is TGTGCCAGCAGCCCAACAGGAGACACCATATATTTT. It encodes CASSPTGDTIYF.

V usage is TRBV3-1 (or the pseudogene TRBV3-2) and J usage is TRBJ2-3; unclear D gene. The length of the CDR3 is 17 residues. The germline V and J ends were trimmed by 3 bases and 2 bases, with 18 bases remaining between them. CDR1 is LGHDT, CDR2 YNNKEL, per germline (reference sequence). In DNA, the CDR3 is TGTGCCAGCAGCCAGAACCCTAGAGGATTCCTCACAGATACGCAGTATTTT. It translates to CASSQNPRGFLTDTQYF.

Points on this clone: One junction end disagrees with the germline gene, perhaps due to a read error. In DNA form, the CDR3 reads TGTGCTAGCAGCTTCGAAGGACTAGCGGGAGGCGGGGAGCTGTTTTTT. It is translated as CASSFEGLAGGGELFF. The chain carries TRBV7-7 and TRBJ2-2, with TRBD2 matching 14 bases. The CDR3 runs to 16 residues. Per germline, CDR1 SSHAT and CDR2 FNYEAQ (reference sequence). The full variable domain, with the rest looked up from reference TRBV7-7 and TRBJ2-2, is GAGVSQSPRYKVTKRGQDVTLRCDPISSHATLYWYQQALGQGPEFLTYFNYEAQPDKSGLPSDRFSAERPEGSISTLTIQRTEQRDSAMYRCASSFEGLAGGGELFFGEGSRLTVL.

CDR3 sequence: CASSLAGFDRVAFF. The CDR3 bases are TGTGCCAGCAGCTTAGCAGGGTTCGACAGGGTCGCTTTCTTT. This chain joins TRBV7-8 and TRBJ1-1, with 7 bases aligning to TRBD1. The CDR3 loop spans 14 amino acids. The V and J ends lost 0 bases and 11 bases, in that order; junction bases with no gene match: 9. Germline CDR1 and CDR2: SGHVS and FQNEAQ.

The chain recombines TRBV18 with TRBJ1-2; 10 bases agree with TRBD1. The J segment lost 1 base and the V segment lost 4 bases, leaving 9 bases of the junction unmatched. This CDR3 has 17 amino acids. The germline V gene encodes CDR1 KGHSH and CDR2 LQKENI. In nucleotides, the CDR3 is TGTGCCAGCTCACTTCCTACTGGACAGGGGGTTAACTATGGCTACACCTTC. It specifies CASSLPTGQGVNYGYTF.

This chain links TRBV4-2 with TRBJ1-3; no clear D. Germline V lookup: CDR1 LGHNA, CDR2 YNFKEQ. The germline V and J ends were trimmed by 0 bases and 0 bases, with 6 bases remaining between them. The CDR3 is 15 amino acids. CDR3 loop: CASSQDQVSGNTIYF. CDR3 nucleotides: TGTGCCAGCAGCCAAGATCAGGTCTCTGGAAACACCATATATTTT.

The J gene is TRBJ1-1, the V gene TRBV5-1; the D is unclear. CDR1 SGHRS and CDR2 YFSETQ come from the germline V gene. There are 15 residues in the CDR3. V lost 4 bases, J lost 6 bases, and 19 bases lay in between. The CDR3 here is CASSLIAGELSEAFF. CDR3 sequence (DNA): TGCGCCAGCAGCCTCATTGCCGGGGAGCTCTCTGAAGCTTTCTTT.

The rearrangement uses TRBV4-1 and TRBJ2-7; TRBD1 is a possible D gene (7 bases). The V gene lost 4 bases and the J gene lost 1 base, with 14 bases spanning the gap. Germline lookup yields CDR1 MGHRA and CDR2 YSYEKL. The length of the CDR3 is 15 residues. The DNA for the CDR3 is TGCGCCAGCAGCCTAGCTGCGGGACAGTCCTACGAGCAGTACTTC. Residues: CASSLAAGQSYEQYF.

V and J are TRBV6-2 or TRBV6-3 and TRBJ1-2; D not certain. CDR1 is MNHEY and CDR2 is SVGEGT in the germline V gene. Trimming took 6 bases from V and 8 from J, leaving 13 bases between them. This CDR3 comprises 12 residues. In DNA, the CDR3 is TGTGCCAGCAGCCCACTTTCGGGGGGCTACACCTTC. It is translated as CASSPLSGGYTF.

The chain employs TRBV4-3 and TRBJ2-1, with TRBD1 identical over 8 bases. The CDR3 is 15 residues long. V trimming: 1 base; J trimming: 5 bases; junction bases outside the gene matches: 4. CDR1 is LGHNA and CDR2 is YSLEER in the germline V gene. CDR3 in amino acids: CASSQGVTGDNEQFF. The CDR3 DNA sequence: TGCGCCAGCAGCCAAGGTGTGACAGGGGACAATGAGCAGTTCTTC.

Worth noting for this clone: A read error may produce the germline difference seen at one junction end. The chain is built from TRBV7-7 and TRBJ2-5, with TRBD1 as a possible D gene (6 bases). The CDR3 length is 14 residues. Germline loops: CDR1 SSHAT, CDR2 FNYEAQ (reference sequence). CDR3 sequence reads: CASSSDRRGETQYF. The CDR3 DNA reads as TGTGCTAGCAGCTCCGACAGGCGCGGGGAGACCCAGTACTTC. Full variable domain (remainder filled in from reference TRBV7-7 and TRBJ2-5): GAGVSQSPRYKVTKRGQDVTLRCDPISSHATLYWYQQALGQGPEFLTYFNYEAQPDKSGLPSDRFSAERPEGSISTLTIQRTEQRDSAMYRCASSSDRRGETQYFGPGTRLLVL.

The CDR3 sequence: CSARRLNEQFF. CDR3 DNA: TGCAGTGCTAGGAGGTTGAATGAGCAGTTCTTC. V gene TRBV20-1 combines with J gene TRBJ2-1; D uncertain. Trimming removed 3 bases at V and 7 bases at J, with 7 bases between. The CDR3 consists of 11 residues. Germline CDR1 and CDR2: DFQATT and SNEGSKA (reference sequence).

The genes are TRBV19 and TRBJ2-7; 7 bases match TRBD1. Per germline, CDR1 LNHDA and CDR2 SQIVND (reference sequence). The CDR3 totals 14 residues. Trimming at V came to 5 bases and at J to 1 base, leaving 5 bases not matched to a gene. CDR3 residues: CASSPGDSSYEQYF. DNA for the CDR3: TGTGCCAGTAGTCCCGGGGACAGTTCCTACGAGCAGTACTTC.

The CDR3 region is CASSYSRPRSGNTIYF. CDR3 DNA: TGTGCCAGCAGTTACTCGAGGCCACGCTCTGGAAACACCATATATTTT. The rearrangement joins TRBV6-5 to TRBJ1-3; no clear D. The CDR3 is 16 residues long. V shed 0 bases and J shed 0 bases, with 9 bases lying between them. Germline V gene data show CDR1 as MNHEY and CDR2 as SVGAGI.

CDR3 amino acids: CASNLADRGSYNEQFF. CDR3 bases: TGTGCCAGCAACCTCGCCGACAGGGGTTCTTACAATGAGCAGTTCTTC. The chain joins TRBV9 to TRBJ2-1; 8 bases are shared with TRBD1. This CDR3 has 16 amino acids. Unmatched junction bases numbered 12, after V lost 6 bases and J lost 4 bases. In germline, CDR1 is SGDLS, CDR2 YYNGEE.

V usage is TRBV28 and J usage is TRBJ1-2; TRBD1 might be the D (6 bases). Trimming removed 2 bases at V and 8 bases at J, with 18 bases between. The CDR3 has 15 amino acids. Germline V lookup: CDR1 MDHEN, CDR2 SYDVKM. CDR3 loop: CASSLEGFTTGGYTF. As DNA, the CDR3 is TGTGCCAGCAGTTTAGAGGGTTTCACGACAGGCGGCTACACCTTC.

The chain has TRBV9 and TRBJ1-1, with TRBD1 matching 7 bases. The CDR3 has 15 amino acids. CDR1 and CDR2 (germline): SGDLS, YYNGEE. V lost 3 bases to trimming and J lost 5 bases; unmatched junction nucleotides: 10. DNA of the CDR3: TGTGCCAGCAGCGCCAGGGGGGCCGGGGGAACTGAAGCTTTCTTT. It is translated as CASSARGAGGTEAFF. Drawing the rest from reference TRBV9 and TRBJ1-1, the complete variable domain is DSGVTQTPKHLITATGQRVTLRCSPRSGDLSVYWYQQSLDQGLQFLIQYYNGEERAKGNILERFSAQQFPDLHSELNLSSLELGDSALYFCASSARGAGGTEAFFGQGTRLTVV.

The genes are TRBV6-1 and TRBJ2-1, with TRBD1 as a possible D gene (6 bases). The CDR3 is made up of 18 amino acids. Between the trimmed V and J ends, which lost 2 bases and 0 bases, there was a span of 17 bases. Looked up from germline, CDR1 is MNHNS and CDR2 is SASEGT. DNA of the CDR3: TGTGCCAGCAGTGAATATGCTGGGGGCAGGAGCTCCTACAATGAGCAGTTCTTC. This encodes CASSEYAGGRSSYNEQFF.

This clone was detected once. This sequence joins TRBV10-2 and TRBJ2-7, with 10 bases matching TRBD2. Per germline, CDR1 WSHSY and CDR2 SAAADI. Trimming cost V 4 bases and J 3 bases; bases outside gene matches: 6. There are 15 residues in the CDR3. CDR3 sequence reads: CASSVASGSDYEQYF. In DNA, the CDR3 is TGCGCCAGCAGTGTGGCTAGCGGGAGTGACTACGAGCAGTACTTC.

This chain uses TRBV5-1 with TRBJ2-3, with D possibly matching TRBD1 (6 bases). Per the germline V gene, CDR1 is SGHRS and CDR2 is YFSETQ. The CDR3 sequence is 17 residues long. The germline V and J ends were trimmed by 0 bases and 1 base, with 15 bases remaining between them. The CDR3: CASSLGGTQRRTDTQYF. The CDR3 DNA reads as TGCGCCAGCAGCTTGGGGGGGACACAGAGGCGCACAGATACGCAGTATTTT.

The chain links TRBV28 to TRBJ2-7, with D possibly being TRBD2 (5 bases). In germline, CDR1 is MDHEN, CDR2 SYDVKM. V lost 7 bases to trimming and J lost 4 bases, with 11 bases between them. CDR3 length: 12 amino acids. As DNA, the CDR3 is TGTGCCAGCACAAGATCGGGGTACGAGCAGTACTTC. Amino acids: CASTRSGYEQYF. The full variable domain, in which reference TRBV28 and TRBJ2-7 provide the parts outside the CDR3, is DVKVTQSSRYLVKRTGEKVFLECVQDMDHENMFWYRQDPGLGLRLIYFSYDVKMKEKGDIPEGYSVSREKKERFSLILESASTNQTSMYLCASTRSGYEQYFGPGTRLTVT.

The V and J genes are TRBV14 and TRBJ2-7; TRBD1 matches at 8 bases. J lost 3 bases, V lost 3 bases, and 10 bases had no gene match. CDR3 length: 16 amino acids. CDR1 is SGHDN and CDR2 is FVKESK in the germline V gene. The CDR3 reads CASSHEFGQGFYEQYF. The CDR3 region has the DNA TGTGCCAGCAGCCATGAATTCGGACAGGGATTCTACGAGCAGTACTTC.

The chain employs TRBV15 and TRBJ2-2; the match to TRBD1 covers 9 bases. Germline values: CDR1 LNHNV, CDR2 YYDKDF (reference sequence). The CDR3 length is 14 residues. The junction had 3 bases not matched to a gene; V was cut back by 4 bases and J by 6 bases. This chain's CDR3 is CATSMRQGAGELFF. The CDR3 nucleotides are TGTGCCACCAGCATGCGACAGGGGGCCGGGGAGCTGTTTTTT.